The TCR beta chain described here comes from a study of blood T cell repertoires in COVID-19. Overall study: Researchers got acute and convalescent COVID-19 samples from the United States, Italy and Spain. In each case, the material was cDNA or gDNA derived from T cells, B-cell-depleted T cells, or PBMCs.

Using immunoSEQ multiplex PCR, the repertoire was profiled, and TCRdb retains in-frame clones only, with some absent. The data contain some 300,000 clones, about 88% of them singletons. The length of the CDR3 is 12 residues. The V and J ends lost 8 bases and 5 bases respectively, with 10 bases between them. Germline loops: CDR1 MNHNY, CDR2 SVGAGI (reference sequence). The source material was peripheral blood. V and J are TRBV6-6 and TRBJ1-5, with D maybe TRBD1 (5 bases). The TCR was taken from a man aged 65-85 years with acute or convalescent COVID-19. The CDR3 region is CASSRGDQPQHF. The CDR3 region has the DNA TGTGCCAGCTCCCGGGGGGATCAGCCCCAGCATTTT.